This T cell receptor beta chain was identified during a study of CD8 T cells in ankylosing spondylitis. Study-wide results and caveats: Matched ankylosing spondylitis synovial fluid reportedly contained a significantly enriched population of disease-linked clones. Clones linked with disease were CD8+ and fairly uncommon in the peripheral blood. Certain motif variants had earlier appeared in reactive arthritis synovial fluid and blood. Seemingly characteristic of ankylosing spondylitis blood was a TCR beta motif consisting of 7 or 8 highly homologous variants.

As to this clonotype: The antigen is not known.

MiXCR was run by TCRdb on the 5' RACE reads, yielding one entry per CDR3 protein. The data show 350,000 to 550,000 distinct CDR3 sequences, with about 25% seen just once and over 0.8% held by the top ten. This clonotype originated in a male donor with ankylosing spondylitis. Sequenced material: blood, either unsorted or a sorted T cell fraction (not recorded which).

The CDR3: CSAENRGRSRPQHF. In DNA, the CDR3 is TGCAGTGCTGAGAACAGGGGGCGTTCAAGGCCCCAGCATTTT. The genes are TRBV20-1 and TRBJ1-5, with 9 bases fitting TRBD1. Germline V gene sequence: CDR1 DFQATT, CDR2 SNEGSKA (reference sequence). With V trimmed by 5 bases and J by 9 bases, 11 bases remained unmatched. This CDR3 comprises 14 residues.